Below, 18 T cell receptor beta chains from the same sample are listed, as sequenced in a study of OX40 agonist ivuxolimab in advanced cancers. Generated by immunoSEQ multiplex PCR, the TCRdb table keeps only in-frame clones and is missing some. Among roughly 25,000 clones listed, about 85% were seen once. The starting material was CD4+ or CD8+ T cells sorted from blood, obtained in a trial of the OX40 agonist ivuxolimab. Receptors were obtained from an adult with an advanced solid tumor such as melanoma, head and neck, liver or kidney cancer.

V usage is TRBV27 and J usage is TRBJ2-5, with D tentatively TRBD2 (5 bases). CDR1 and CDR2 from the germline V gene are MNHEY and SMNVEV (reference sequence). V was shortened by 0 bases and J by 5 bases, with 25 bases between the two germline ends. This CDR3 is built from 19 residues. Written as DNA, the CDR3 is TGTGCCAGCAGTTTATCCCCCCCTAGCCAGCGAACCGGGGAGGAGACCCAGTACTTC. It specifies CASSLSPPSQRTGEETQYF.

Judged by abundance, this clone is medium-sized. The CDR3 sequence: CASSPRVGGQAETQYF. The CDR3 DNA reads TGTGCCAGCAGTCCCCGTGTAGGGGGACAGGCAGAGACCCAGTACTTC. The gene calls are TRBV28 and TRBJ2-5, with TRBD1 matching 8 bases. Germline V CDR1 and CDR2: MDHEN, SYDVKM. This CDR3 has 16 amino acids. V lost 5 bases to trimming and J lost 4 bases; unmatched junction nucleotides: 12.

The DNA of the CDR3 is TGTGCCAGTGGAAGGGGGGGGAACACTGAAGCTTTCTTT. It translates to CASGRGGNTEAFF. The chain employs TRBV19 and TRBJ1-1, with D possibly matching TRBD1 (6 bases). CDR3 size: 13 residues. V was clipped by 8 bases and J by 1 base, with 11 bases between them. Germline V gene data show CDR1 as LNHDA and CDR2 as SQIVND (reference sequence).

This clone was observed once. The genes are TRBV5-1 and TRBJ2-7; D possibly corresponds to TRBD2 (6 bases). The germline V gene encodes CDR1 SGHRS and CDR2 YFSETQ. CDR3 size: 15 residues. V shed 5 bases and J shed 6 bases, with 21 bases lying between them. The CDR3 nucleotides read TGCGCCAGCAGGGAGGGATATACTCGCAGGTTCGAGCAGTACTTC. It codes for CASREGYTRRFEQYF.

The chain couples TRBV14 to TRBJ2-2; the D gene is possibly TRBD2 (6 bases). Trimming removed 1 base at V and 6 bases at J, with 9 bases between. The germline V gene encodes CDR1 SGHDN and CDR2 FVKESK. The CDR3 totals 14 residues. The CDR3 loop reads CASSQVTGAGELFF. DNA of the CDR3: TGTGCCAGCAGCCAAGTTACGGGGGCCGGGGAGCTGTTTTTT.

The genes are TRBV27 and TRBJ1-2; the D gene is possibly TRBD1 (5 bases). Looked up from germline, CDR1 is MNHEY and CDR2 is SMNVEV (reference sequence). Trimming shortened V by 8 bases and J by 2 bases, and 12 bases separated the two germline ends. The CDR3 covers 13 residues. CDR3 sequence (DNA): TGTGCCAGCGGAAAAACAGGAAACTATGGCTACACCTTC. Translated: CASGKTGNYGYTF.

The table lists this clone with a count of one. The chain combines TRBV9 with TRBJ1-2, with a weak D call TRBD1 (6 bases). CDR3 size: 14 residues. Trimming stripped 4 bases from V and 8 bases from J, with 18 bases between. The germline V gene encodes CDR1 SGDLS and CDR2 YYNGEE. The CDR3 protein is CASSPMGGASGYTF. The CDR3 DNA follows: TGTGCCAGCAGCCCGATGGGGGGCGCCTCCGGCTACACCTTC.

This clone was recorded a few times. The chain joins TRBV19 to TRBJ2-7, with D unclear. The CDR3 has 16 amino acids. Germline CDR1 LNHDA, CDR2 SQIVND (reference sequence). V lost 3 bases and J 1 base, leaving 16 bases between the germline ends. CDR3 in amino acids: CASSIGKGEWSYEQYF. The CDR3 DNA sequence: TGTGCCAGTAGTATTGGTAAGGGTGAGTGGTCCTACGAGCAGTACTTC.

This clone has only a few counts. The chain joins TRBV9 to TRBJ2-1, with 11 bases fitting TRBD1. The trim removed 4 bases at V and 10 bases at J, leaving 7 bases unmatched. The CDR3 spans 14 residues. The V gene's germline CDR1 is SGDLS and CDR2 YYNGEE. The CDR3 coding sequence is TGTGCCAGCAGCCCCTCGGGACAGGGGGGAGAGCAGTTCTTC. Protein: CASSPSGQGGEQFF.

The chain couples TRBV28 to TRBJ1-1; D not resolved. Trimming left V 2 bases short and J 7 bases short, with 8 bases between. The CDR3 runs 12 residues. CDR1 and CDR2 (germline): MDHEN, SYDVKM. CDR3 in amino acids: CASSLRAFEAFF. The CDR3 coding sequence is TGTGCCAGCAGTTTAAGGGCCTTTGAAGCTTTCTTT.

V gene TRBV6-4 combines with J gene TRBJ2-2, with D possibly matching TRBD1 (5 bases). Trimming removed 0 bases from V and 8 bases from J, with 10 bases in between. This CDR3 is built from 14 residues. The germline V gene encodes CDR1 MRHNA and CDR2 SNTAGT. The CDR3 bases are TGTGCCAGCAGTGACTCGCCAGGGATGGGGGAGCTGTTTTTT. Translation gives CASSDSPGMGELFF.

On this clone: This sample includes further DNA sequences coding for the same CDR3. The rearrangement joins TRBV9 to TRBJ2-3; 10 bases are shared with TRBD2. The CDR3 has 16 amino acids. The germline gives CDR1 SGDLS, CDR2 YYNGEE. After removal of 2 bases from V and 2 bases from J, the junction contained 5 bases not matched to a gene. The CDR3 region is CASSVGLAYYTDTQYF. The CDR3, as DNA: TGTGCCAGCAGCGTGGGACTAGCGTACTACACAGATACGCAGTATTTT.

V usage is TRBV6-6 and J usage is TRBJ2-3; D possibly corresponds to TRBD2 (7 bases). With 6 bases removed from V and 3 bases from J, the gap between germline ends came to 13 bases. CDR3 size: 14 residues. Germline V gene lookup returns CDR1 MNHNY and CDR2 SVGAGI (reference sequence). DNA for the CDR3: TGTGCCAGCAGCCTAGGGGGGGAGACAGATACGCAGTATTTT. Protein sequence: CASSLGGETDTQYF.

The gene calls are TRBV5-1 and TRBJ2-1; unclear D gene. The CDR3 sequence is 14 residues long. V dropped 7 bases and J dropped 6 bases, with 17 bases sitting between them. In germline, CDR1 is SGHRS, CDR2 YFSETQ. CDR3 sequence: CASRQYSGVNEQFF. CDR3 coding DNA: TGCGCCAGCCGACAATATTCTGGGGTCAATGAGCAGTTCTTC.

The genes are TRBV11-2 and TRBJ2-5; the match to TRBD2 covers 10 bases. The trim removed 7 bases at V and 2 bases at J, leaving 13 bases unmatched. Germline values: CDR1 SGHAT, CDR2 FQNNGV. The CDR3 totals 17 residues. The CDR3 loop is CASTKRGLAGVQETQYF. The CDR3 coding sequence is TGTGCCAGCACTAAAAGGGGGCTAGCGGGGGTGCAAGAGACCCAGTACTTC.

CDR3 sequence (DNA): TGTGCCAGCAGCTTGGCCAACGGGATGGGTGGCTACACCTTC. Translated, it gives CASSLANGMGGYTF. V usage is TRBV5-8 and J usage is TRBJ1-2, with no clear D. The CDR3 is 14 residues long. V was cut by 0 bases and J by 7 bases, with 13 bases left in between. The V gene's germline CDR1 is SGHTS and CDR2 YDEGEE. The variable domain in full, with the rest retrieved from reference TRBV5-8 and TRBJ1-2, is EAGVTQSPTHLIKTRGQQATLRCSPISGHTSVYWYQQALGLGLQFLLWYDEGEERNRGNFPPRFSGRQFPNYSSELNVNALELEDSALYLCASSLANGMGGYTFGSGTRLTVV.

The CDR3 DNA is TGTGCCAGTAGCTTCATCCTGTCGGGGTCGAGCACTGAAGCTTTCTTT. Translated: CASSFILSGSSTEAFF. The chain links TRBV19 to TRBJ1-1; D is ambiguous. The CDR3 length is 16 residues. CDR1 LNHDA and CDR2 SQIVND come from the germline V gene (reference sequence). Trimming cost V 6 bases and J 4 bases, with 21 bases left between them.

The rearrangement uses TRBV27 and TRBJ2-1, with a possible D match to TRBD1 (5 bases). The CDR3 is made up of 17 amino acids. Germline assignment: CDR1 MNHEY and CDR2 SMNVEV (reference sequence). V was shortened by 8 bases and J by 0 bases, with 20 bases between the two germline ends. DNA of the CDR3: TGTGCCAGCGCCGACGGTACCCAGGGATCCTCCTACAATGAGCAGTTCTTC. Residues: CASADGTQGSSYNEQFF.